This T cell receptor beta chain came from a study of T cell repertoires in cytomegalovirus infection. Background on the study: Based on public TCR beta signatures, there were indications of CMV infection and of a matching HLA type.

This clonotype was counted at least ten times. The antigen is not known. Each CDR3 protein is one row after TCRdb ran MiXCR on the reads. The table lists approximately 250,000 distinct CDR3 sequences, over 8% of them singletons. Study-wide results and caveats: There were carriers of CMV plus the relevant HLA, and cumulative public TCR beta family frequency identified them. Ex vivo, HLA-C-restricted CMV-specific TCR beta clonotypes prevailed over the rest of the response.

The CDR3 is 14 residues long. J gave up 6 bases and V 6 bases, and 11 bases lay outside the gene matches. Sequenced: PBMCs. The V gene is TRBV12-3 or TRBV12-4, the J gene TRBJ2-7, with TRBD2 identical over 7 bases. The TCR sequence derives from a human donor in good health (CMV status not recorded). Some clones in this sample may be carry-over from other donors' samples. The DNA for the CDR3 is TGTGCCAGCAGCAGACTAGCCTCGGTGGTCGAGCAGTACTTC. It codes for CASSRLASVVEQYF.